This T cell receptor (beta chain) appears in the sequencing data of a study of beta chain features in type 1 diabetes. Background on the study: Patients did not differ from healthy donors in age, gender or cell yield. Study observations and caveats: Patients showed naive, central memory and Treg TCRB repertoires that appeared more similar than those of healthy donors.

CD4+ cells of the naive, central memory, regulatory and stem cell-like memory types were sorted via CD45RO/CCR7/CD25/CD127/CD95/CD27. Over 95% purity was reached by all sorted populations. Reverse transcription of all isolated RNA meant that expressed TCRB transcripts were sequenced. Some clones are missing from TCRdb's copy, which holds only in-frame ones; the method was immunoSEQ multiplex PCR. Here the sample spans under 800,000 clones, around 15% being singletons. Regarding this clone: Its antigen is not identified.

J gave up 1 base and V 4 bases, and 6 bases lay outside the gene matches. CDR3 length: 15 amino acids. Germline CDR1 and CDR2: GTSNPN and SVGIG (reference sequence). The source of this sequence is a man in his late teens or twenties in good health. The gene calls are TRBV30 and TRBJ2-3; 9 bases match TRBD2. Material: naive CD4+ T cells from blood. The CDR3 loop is CAWTLSGGRTDTQYF. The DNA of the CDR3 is TGTGCCTGGACCCTTAGCGGGGGCCGCACAGATACGCAGTATTTT.